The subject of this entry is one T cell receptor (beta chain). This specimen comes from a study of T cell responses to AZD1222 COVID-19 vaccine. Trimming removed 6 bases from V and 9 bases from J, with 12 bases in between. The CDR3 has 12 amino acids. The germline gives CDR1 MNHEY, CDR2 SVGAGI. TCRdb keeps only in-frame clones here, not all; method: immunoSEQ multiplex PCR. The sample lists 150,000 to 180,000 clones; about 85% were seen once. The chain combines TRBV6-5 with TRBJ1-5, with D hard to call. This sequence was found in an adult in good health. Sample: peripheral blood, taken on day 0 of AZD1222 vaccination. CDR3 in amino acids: CASRAEGLPQHF. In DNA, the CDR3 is TGTGCCAGCAGGGCAGAAGGTCTGCCCCAGCATTTT.